This T cell receptor (beta chain) was captured in a study of immune evolution from preneoplasia to lung adenocarcinoma. Notes on the study in general: Clonality was highest in normal lung, lower in later-stage lesions apparently.

Produced via immunoSEQ multiplex PCR; TCRdb's table is partial and in-frame only. The repertoire holds tens of thousands of clones, with roughly 76% as singletons. Details on this clone: Its antigen is not identified.

Nucleic acids came from premalignant or tumor cells enriched by macro-dissection. The TCR originated in a person between 55 and 69 years old with lung adenocarcinoma. Sequenced material: FFPE invasive lung adenocarcinoma tissue.

CDR3 DNA sequence: TGTGCCAGCAGCACGGGACTAGCGGGAGGGGGAAGCTCCTACAATGAGCAGTTCTTC. Its protein product is CASSTGLAGGGSSYNEQFF. This chain connects TRBV7-9 to TRBJ2-1, with TRBD2 matching 16 bases. Germline trimming cut 5 bases from V and 0 bases from J; bases unmatched to any gene: 7. The V gene's germline CDR1 is SEHNR and CDR2 FQNEAQ (reference sequence). The CDR3 runs 19 residues.